Listed below are T cell receptor beta chains from one sample, sequenced in a study of T-cell reconstitution after alpha-beta-depleted transplantation in children. Via MiXCR, TCRdb re-called the PCR reads, giving one row per CDR3 protein. The repertoire holds roughly 190,000 distinct CDR3 sequences, with about 14% as singletons. This material consisted of PBMCs from the stem cell graft donor, taken from the stem cell graft. These receptors all come from a human donor who donated a stem cell graft to a child with acute lymphoblastic leukemia. The CDR3 runs from the conserved cysteine through the conserved F or W. A D gene is named only where the DNA matches it firmly. Some rows have no size entry. The others give once, few or many, or a class for an expanded clone.

clone size | J gene | D gene | V gene | CDR3 protein | CDR3 DNA
- | TRBJ2-7 | TRBD2 | TRBV2 | CASRRTSGSYEQYF | TGTGCCAGCAGACGGACTAGCGGGAGTTACGAGCAGTACTTC
few | TRBJ1-1 | TRBD1 | TRBV20-1 | CSARKEGQGANTEAFF | TGCAGTGCAAGGAAAGAGGGACAGGGGGCGAACACTGAAGCTTTCTTT
many | TRBJ1-2 | TRBD1 | TRBV10-3 | CAISDGTESVGYTF | TGTGCCATCAGTGACGGGACAGAGAGTGTAGGCTACACCTTC
- | TRBJ2-7 | - | TRBV20-1 | CSASKGVGMGEQYF | TGCAGTGCTAGTAAAGGAGTCGGAATGGGCGAGCAGTACTTC
few | TRBJ2-1 | TRBD2 | TRBV20-1 | CSARGLAGDNEQFF | TGCAGTGCTAGGGGACTAGCGGGAGACAATGAGCAGTTCTTC
many | TRBJ2-1 | - | TRBV7-9 | CASLISYNEQFF | TGTGCCAGCTTAATCTCCTACAATGAGCAGTTCTTC
many | TRBJ2-7 | TRBD1 | TRBV3-1 | CASGTGEDLGPYEQYF | TGTGCCAGCGGGACAGGGGAAGATCTCGGGCCCTACGAGCAGTACTTC
many | TRBJ2-1 | TRBD2 | TRBV5-1 | CASSLEPSGRDNEQFF | TGCGCCAGCAGCTTGGAGCCTAGCGGGAGAGACAATGAGCAGTTCTTC
many | TRBJ1-6 | - | TRBV5-1 | CASSLTVGGENSPLHF | TGCGCCAGCAGCTTGACGGTAGGCGGAGAGAATTCACCCCTCCACTTT
many | TRBJ2-7 | - | TRBV10-3 | CAISEGRSNNYEQYF | TGTGCCATCAGTGAGGGACGGTCAAATAACTACGAGCAGTACTTC
many | TRBJ2-5 | TRBD2 | TRBV9 | CASSPVSGRRETQYF | TGTGCCAGCAGCCCCGTTAGCGGGAGGAGAGAGACCCAGTACTTC
many | TRBJ2-3 | TRBD2 | TRBV10-3 | CANRPGRDADTQYF | TGTGCCAACCGCCCCGGGAGGGACGCAGATACGCAGTATTTT
- | TRBJ1-1 | - | TRBV12-3/TRBV12-4 | CASSLETRGVTEAFF | TGTGCCAGCAGTTTAGAGACCCGCGGGGTCACTGAAGCTTTCTTT
many | TRBJ1-1 | - | TRBV29-1 | CSGENQWDTEAFF | TGCAGCGGGGAGAATCAATGGGACACTGAAGCTTTCTTT
many | TRBJ2-1 | TRBD2 | TRBV12-3/TRBV12-4 | CASSSSPLAGGNNEQFF | TGTGCCAGCAGTTCATCCCCGCTAGCGGGAGGGAACAATGAGCAGTTCTTC
many | TRBJ2-7 | - | TRBV3-1 | CASSQVPSSDEQYF | TGTGCCAGCAGCCAAGTACCTTCATCCGACGAGCAGTACTTC
many | TRBJ2-5 | - | TRBV20-1 | CSARKQETQYF | TGCAGTGCTCGAAAACAAGAGACCCAGTACTTC
many | TRBJ2-1 | - | TRBV11-3 | CASSLDTGTGDNEQFF | TGTGCCAGCAGCTTAGATACAGGGACTGGTGACAATGAGCAGTTCTTC
few | TRBJ1-3 | TRBD1 | TRBV20-1 | CSATGVSGNTIYF | TGCAGTGCGACAGGGGTTTCTGGAAACACCATATATTTT
few | TRBJ2-5 | - | TRBV20-1 | CSQEAFDGETQYF | TGCAGCCAAGAGGCCTTCGACGGAGAGACCCAGTACTTC
many | TRBJ2-2 | TRBD2 | TRBV20-1 | CSASDLAGPTTGELFF | TGCAGTGCTAGCGACCTAGCGGGGCCGACCACCGGGGAGCTGTTTTTT
many | TRBJ2-7 | TRBD2 | TRBV12-3/TRBV12-4 | CASRWAGGPPNEQYF | TGTGCCAGCAGATGGGCGGGAGGGCCCCCAAACGAGCAGTACTTC
many | TRBJ2-1 | TRBD2 | TRBV20-1 | CSAQGLAGTYNEQFF | TGCAGTGCCCAAGGACTAGCGGGAACCTACAATGAGCAGTTCTTC
many | TRBJ1-1 | TRBD1 | TRBV25-1 | CASSEDRAKGNTEAFF | TGTGCCAGCAGTGAAGACAGGGCAAAAGGGAACACTGAAGCTTTCTTT
many | TRBJ2-7 | - | TRBV6-2/TRBV6-3 | CASSYLVSYEQYF | TGTGCCAGCAGTTACTTGGTTTCCTACGAGCAGTACTTC
many | TRBJ1-4 | - | TRBV5-1 | CASSLDHREEKLFF | TGCGCCAGCAGCTTGGATCACAGGGAGGAAAAACTGTTTTTT
many | TRBJ1-1 | - | TRBV20-1 | CSASPPGGKSEAFF | TGCAGTGCTAGTCCTCCTGGGGGTAAGAGTGAAGCTTTCTTT
many | TRBJ2-3 | - | TRBV5-1 | CASSLAADTDTQYF | TGCGCCAGCAGCTTGGCCGCCGACACAGATACGCAGTATTTT
many | TRBJ2-3 | - | TRBV4-1 | CASSPRQATDTQYF | TGCGCCAGCAGCCCCAGACAGGCCACAGATACGCAGTATTTT
many | TRBJ2-5 | - | TRBV2 | CASTTSMETQYF | TGTGCCAGCACAACTAGCATGGAGACCCAGTACTTC
many | TRBJ2-3 | TRBD2 | TRBV5-1 | CASSVGAGVRDTQYF | TGCGCCAGCAGCGTTGGGGCGGGAGTTAGAGATACGCAGTATTTT
many | TRBJ2-5 | - | TRBV10-2 | CASIGSIENRLETQYF | TGCGCCAGCATTGGGTCTATTGAGAATCGGTTGGAGACCCAGTACTTC
many | TRBJ2-3 | - | TRBV5-5 | CASSSISRTDTQYF | TGTGCCAGCAGCTCCATCAGTCGCACAGATACGCAGTATTTT
- | TRBJ2-7 | TRBD1 | TRBV5-1 | CASSGGTGKSGEQYF | TGCGCCAGCAGCGGTGGGACAGGGAAGTCCGGCGAGCAGTACTTC
many | TRBJ1-5 | TRBD1 | TRBV6-1 | CASSQGQGLWNQPQHF | TGTGCCAGCAGCCAGGGACAGGGGTTGTGGAATCAGCCCCAGCATTTT
few | TRBJ1-2 | - | TRBV4-2 | CASSQPQGAESHGYTF | TGTGCCAGCAGCCAGCCACAAGGGGCGGAGAGTCATGGCTACACCTTC
many | TRBJ2-3 | - | TRBV18 | CASSPQATDTQYF | TGTGCCAGCTCCCCCCAGGCCACAGATACGCAGTATTTT
many | TRBJ2-1 | TRBD2 | TRBV24-1 | CATSDISGSVDNEQFF | TGTGCCACCAGTGACATTAGCGGGAGTGTCGACAATGAGCAGTTCTTC
few | TRBJ2-3 | - | TRBV2 | CASSERGGTDTQYF | TGTGCCAGCAGTGAACGAGGGGGCACAGATACGCAGTATTTT
- | TRBJ2-1 | - | TRBV5-5 | CASSLRPRGRYNEQFF | TGTGCCAGCAGCCTAAGGCCTCGCGGGCGGTACAATGAGCAGTTCTTC
many | TRBJ2-3 | - | TRBV11-2 | CASSLQSWDTQYF | TGTGCCAGCAGCCTCCAAAGTTGGGATACGCAGTATTTT
many | TRBJ2-5 | - | TRBV29-1 | CSVRRVQETQYF | TGCAGCGTCAGGAGAGTCCAAGAGACCCAGTACTTC
many | TRBJ2-1 | - | TRBV20-1 | CSAEGGSDEQFF | TGCAGTGCTGAGGGGGGAAGCGATGAGCAGTTCTTC
many | TRBJ2-3 | TRBD2 | TRBV27 | CASLHQGLAGKDTQYF | TGTGCCAGCCTGCACCAGGGACTAGCGGGGAAAGATACGCAGTATTTT
few | TRBJ1-4 | TRBD1 | TRBV10-3 | CAISNPGTANEKLFF | TGTGCCATCAGTAACCCCGGGACAGCTAATGAAAAACTGTTTTTT
few | TRBJ1-5 | - | TRBV20-1 | CSARGQGNQPQHF | TGCAGTGCTAGAGGGCAGGGTAATCAGCCCCAGCATTTT
many | TRBJ2-7 | - | TRBV5-1 | CASSLAPSASGEQYF | TGCGCCAGCAGCTTGGCCCCATCGGCGAGTGGGGAGCAGTACTTC
- | TRBJ2-4 | TRBD2 | TRBV7-1 | CASSSPSSGRLAGGGVKNSQYF | TGTGCCAGCAGCTCCCCCTCCAGTGGACGGCTAGCGGGGGGAGGGGTCAAAAACAGTCAGTACTTC
many | TRBJ2-7 | TRBD2 | TRBV5-1 | CASSLELAGGHYEQYF | TGCGCCAGCAGCCTAGAACTAGCGGGAGGGCACTACGAGCAGTACTTC
many | TRBJ2-4 | TRBD1 | TRBV12-3/TRBV12-4 | CASRRTGMKNIQYF | TGTGCCAGCAGAAGGACAGGGATGAAAAACATTCAGTACTTC
many | TRBJ1-1 | - | TRBV28 | CASTLTRFTEAFF | TGTGCCAGCACCCTAACCCGCTTCACTGAAGCTTTCTTT
many | TRBJ2-7 | TRBD2 | TRBV12-3/TRBV12-4 | CASSLALSGSAPYEQYF | TGTGCCAGCAGTTTAGCGCTCAGCGGGAGTGCCCCCTACGAGCAGTACTTC
- | TRBJ2-1 | - | TRBV10-3 | CAISEDFTGTSYNEQFF | TGTGCCATCAGTGAGGATTTCACCGGGACCTCCTACAATGAGCAGTTCTTC